The 32 T cell receptor beta chains in this list originate from one sample, sequenced in a study of OX40 agonist ivuxolimab in advanced cancers. TCRdb's table, derived via immunoSEQ multiplex PCR, lists solely in-frame clones and lacks some. Counted here are tens of thousands of clones, about four fifths occurring once; the ten biggest clones make up 5.5% to 7%. Sequenced here: CD4+ or CD8+ T cells sorted from blood, sampled in a trial of the OX40 agonist ivuxolimab. The source of these receptors is an adult with an advanced solid tumor such as melanoma, head and neck, liver or kidney cancer.

This clone was detected only a few times. The chain combines TRBV30 with TRBJ2-2; D unresolved. Germline V gene data show CDR1 as GTSNPN and CDR2 as SVGIG (reference sequence). The CDR3 has 12 amino acids. V lost 0 bases to trimming and J lost 6 bases, with 5 bases between them. The CDR3 loop reads CAWSVGSGELFF. The CDR3 nucleotides are TGTGCCTGGAGTGTAGGTTCCGGGGAGCTGTTTTTT.

This sequence joins TRBV11-3 and TRBJ2-1; D gene ambiguous. The ends were cut back, 2 bases at V and 2 bases at J, with 13 bases in the middle. The CDR3 sequence is 16 residues long. Germline assignment: CDR1 SGHNT and CDR2 YENEEA. The CDR3 protein is CASSLRAGDTYNEQFF. The CDR3 DNA follows: TGTGCCAGCAGCTTAAGGGCCGGCGACACCTACAATGAGCAGTTCTTC.

This rearrangement joins TRBV28 to TRBJ1-1, with 7 bases fitting TRBD1. The junction had 7 bases not matched to a gene; V was cut back by 2 bases and J by 4 bases. The germline V gene encodes CDR1 MDHEN and CDR2 SYDVKM. This CDR3 is 15 amino acids long. DNA for the CDR3: TGTGCCAGCAGTTTAATGGGACGGGACAGCACTGAAGCTTTCTTT. It encodes CASSLMGRDSTEAFF.

The chain combines TRBV4-2 with TRBJ2-4, with 11 bases matching TRBD2. CDR3 length: 18 residues. CDR1 and CDR2 from the germline V gene are LGHNA and YNFKEQ. J was trimmed by 7 bases and V by 0 bases; bases with no gene match: 11. CDR3 bases: TGTGCCAGCAGCCAAGATAGCCTTAGCGGGGGGGCCTTGAACATTCAGTACTTC. Its protein product is CASSQDSLSGGALNIQYF.

The chain employs TRBV6-1 and TRBJ2-3; 9 positions match TRBD2. The CDR3 spans 16 residues. With V trimmed by 4 bases and J by 5 bases, 10 bases remained unmatched. The germline gives CDR1 MNHNS, CDR2 SASEGT. The CDR3 loop reads CASSGGLALAVDTQYF. CDR3 coding DNA: TGTGCCAGCAGTGGGGGACTAGCCCTCGCAGTAGATACGCAGTATTTT.

This clone was observed a few times. The rearrangement uses TRBV4-3 and TRBJ1-6; D ambiguous. CDR3 length: 18 amino acids. V was shortened by 5 bases and J by 0 bases, with 17 bases between the two germline ends. CDR1 and CDR2 (germline): LGHNA, YSLEER. This chain's CDR3 is CASSTQLSGSSYNSPLHF. As DNA, the CDR3 is TGCGCCAGCAGCACGCAGTTGTCCGGGAGCTCCTATAATTCACCCCTCCACTTT.

CDR3 region: CASSLATTGVETQYF. CDR3 nucleotide sequence: TGTGCCAGCAGCTTAGCAACAACGGGTGTAGAGACCCAGTACTTC. This rearrangement joins TRBV7-2 to TRBJ2-5; D not resolved. Trimming left V 0 bases short and J 4 bases short, with 12 bases between. Germline V lookup: CDR1 SGHTA, CDR2 FQGNSA. The CDR3 loop spans 15 amino acids.

The chain employs TRBV27 and TRBJ1-1, with a weak D call TRBD1 (5 bases). This CDR3 comprises 14 residues. Germline CDR1 MNHEY, CDR2 SMNVEV (reference sequence). Trimming removed 6 bases at V and 3 bases at J, with 14 bases between. This CDR3 reads CASRVVGGDTEAFF. CDR3 coding DNA: TGTGCCAGCAGGGTCGTTGGGGGTGACACTGAAGCTTTCTTT.

The chain employs TRBV27 and TRBJ2-1; 8 bases line up with TRBD2. Germline CDR1 is MNHEY and CDR2 is SMNVEV (reference sequence). Trimming removed 6 bases from V and 5 bases from J; junction bases left unmatched: 9. The CDR3 is 15 amino acids. CDR3: CASSSTSVPHNEQFF. DNA of the CDR3: TGTGCCAGCAGCTCGACTAGCGTACCACACAATGAGCAGTTCTTC.

The V and J genes are TRBV27 and TRBJ2-7, with D uncertain. The V end lost 8 bases, the J end lost 3 bases, and 20 bases lay between the germline ends. Germline CDR1 MNHEY, CDR2 SMNVEV (reference sequence). The CDR3 extends over 15 amino acids. This CDR3 is CASRFVGSNLYEQYV. The CDR3 DNA sequence: TGTGCCAGCCGCTTCGTGGGGTCAAACCTCTACGAGCAGTACGTC.

The rearrangement uses TRBV9 and TRBJ2-2; TRBD1 might be the D (5 bases). The CDR3 length is 15 residues. The V gene lost 0 bases and the J gene lost 6 bases, with 12 bases spanning the gap. Germline-derived CDR1 and CDR2 are SGDLS and YYNGEE. The CDR3 spells CASSVEGALSGELFF. In DNA, the CDR3 is TGTGCCAGCAGCGTAGAAGGGGCACTTTCCGGGGAGCTGTTTTTT.

This clone was seen just once. This chain's CDR3 is CASSQSIRQGYLDTQYF. DNA for the CDR3: TGTGCCAGCAGCCAATCTATTCGACAGGGCTACCTCGATACGCAGTATTTT. The V and J genes are TRBV14 and TRBJ2-3; 7 bases match TRBD1. This CDR3 is built from 17 residues. Per germline, CDR1 SGHDN and CDR2 FVKESK. V was pared by 2 bases and J by 6 bases, with 14 bases of the junction left unmatched.

This clone was seen only a few times. The chain carries TRBV9 and TRBJ2-1; TRBD2 matches 7 bases. Germline CDR1 reads SGDLS; CDR2 reads YYNGEE. The CDR3 extends over 16 amino acids. V was pared by 0 bases and J by 5 bases, with 8 bases of the junction left unmatched. This chain's CDR3 is CASSVGSGGFNNEQFF. DNA for the CDR3: TGTGCCAGCAGCGTAGGATCCGGGGGGTTTAACAATGAGCAGTTCTTC.

The CDR3 loop is CAISDPRLAGGGETQYF. The CDR3 region has the DNA TGTGCCATCAGTGATCCCCGACTAGCGGGAGGAGGGGAGACCCAGTACTTC. The gene calls are TRBV10-3 and TRBJ2-5, with TRBD2 identical over 13 bases. Trimming cost V 3 bases and J 5 bases; bases outside gene matches: 9. This CDR3 spans 17 amino acids. From germline, CDR1 is ENHRY and CDR2 SYGVKD.

This chain links TRBV9 with TRBJ2-1; the D gene could be TRBD1 or TRBD2 (5 bases each). CDR1 SGDLS and CDR2 YYNGEE come from the germline V gene. The CDR3 consists of 16 residues. The V end lost 3 bases, the J end lost 8 bases, and 21 bases lay between the germline ends. As DNA, the CDR3 is TGTGCCAGCAGCGGTGGAAGAGGGAGCAGGGTCGATGAGCAGTTCTTC. Translating it yields CASSGGRGSRVDEQFF.

The chain uses TRBV6-5 and TRBJ1-1; perhaps TRBD1 as D (5 bases). Germline V gene sequence: CDR1 MNHEY, CDR2 SVGAGI. Trimming left V 0 bases short and J 0 bases short, with 8 bases between. This CDR3 has 15 amino acids. Here the CDR3 DNA reads TGTGCCAGCAGTTACTCGGGGGACTTGAACACTGAAGCTTTCTTT. This codes for CASSYSGDLNTEAFF.

This clone was observed once. This chain uses TRBV6-5 with TRBJ2-2; 10 bases align to TRBD2. Per germline, CDR1 MNHEY and CDR2 SVGAGI. With 8 bases clipped from V and 6 bases from J, the junction kept 3 bases outside the gene matches. The length of the CDR3 is 13 residues. CDR3 in DNA: TGTGCCAGCTATCTAGCGGGAGCCGGGGAGCTGTTTTTT. Its translation is CASYLAGAGELFF.

The gene calls are TRBV9 and TRBJ1-1; D is perhaps TRBD1 (6 bases). V was cut by 5 bases and J by 3 bases, with 14 bases left in between. The CDR3 loop spans 14 amino acids. Germline lookup yields CDR1 SGDLS and CDR2 YYNGEE. The CDR3 region has the DNA TGTGCCAGCAGTCGTTCAGGGGATTACACTGAAGCTTTCTTT. This sequence encodes CASSRSGDYTEAFF.

The rearrangement links TRBV29-1 to TRBJ2-2; tentatively, D is TRBD2 (5 bases). V was cut by 7 bases and J by 5 bases, with 11 bases left in between. Per the germline V gene, CDR1 is SQVTM and CDR2 is ANQGSEA. The CDR3 spans 12 residues. This chain's CDR3 is CSGMGETGELFF. CDR3 coding DNA: TGCAGCGGAATGGGAGAAACCGGGGAGCTGTTTTTT.

V usage is TRBV5-4 and J usage is TRBJ1-1; D perhaps matches TRBD1 (5 bases). V lost 4 bases and J lost 1, with 11 bases in between. CDR3 length: 14 amino acids. Germline CDR1 and CDR2: SGHNT and YYREEE (reference sequence). The CDR3: CASSPPDRNTEAFF. In DNA, the CDR3 is TGTGCCAGCAGCCCCCCCGACAGGAACACTGAAGCTTTCTTT.

The V and J genes are TRBV11-2 and TRBJ2-7; D uncertain. The CDR3 extends over 14 amino acids. V was shortened by 3 bases and J by 4 bases, with 13 bases between the two germline ends. Germline V gives CDR1 SGHAT, CDR2 FQNNGV. CDR3 sequence reads: CASSLWSGPYEQYV. In DNA, the CDR3 is TGTGCCAGCAGCTTGTGGTCGGGTCCTTACGAGCAGTACGTC.

The rearrangement uses TRBV4-3 and TRBJ2-1; 8 bases fit TRBD2. After removal of 1 base from V and 7 bases from J, the junction contained 6 bases not matched to a gene. The CDR3 covers 15 residues. CDR1 and CDR2 from the germline V gene are LGHNA and YSLEER. In DNA, the CDR3 is TGCGCCAGCAGCCAAGTAGCGGGAATAGTTAATGAGCAGTTCTTC. Encoded protein: CASSQVAGIVNEQFF.

V and J are TRBV14 and TRBJ1-3; TRBD1 matches 8 bases. The CDR3 consists of 16 residues. V lost 4 bases, J lost 0 bases, and 5 bases stayed unmatched. Looked up from germline, CDR1 is SGHDN and CDR2 is FVKESK. Here the CDR3 reads CASSLGQGYSGNTIYF. The CDR3, as DNA: TGTGCCAGCAGCCTCGGACAGGGATACTCTGGAAACACCATATATTTT.

This clone was seen only once. This chain connects TRBV2 to TRBJ2-7; D perhaps matches TRBD2 (5 bases). This CDR3 spans 12 amino acids. V gave up 6 bases and J gave up 0 bases, with 6 bases separating them. The germline gives CDR1 SNHLY, CDR2 FYNNEI. The CDR3 nucleotides are TGTGCCAGCAGGAGCGGCTCCTACGAGCAGTACTTC. Its translation: CASRSGSYEQYF.

J is TRBJ2-1 and V is TRBV7-6; D not certain. Germline V CDR1 and CDR2: SGHVS, FNYEAQ. V lost 2 bases and J lost 3, with 11 bases in between. The CDR3 is made up of 15 amino acids. For the CDR3, the DNA is TGTGCCAGCAGCTTAATGGAGTCGGGCTACAATGAGCAGTTCTTC. This translates into CASSLMESGYNEQFF. The full variable domain, completed using reference TRBV7-6 and TRBJ2-1, is GAGVSQSPRYKVTKRGQDVALRCDPISGHVSLYWYRQALGQGPEFLTYFNYEAQQDKSGLPNDRFSAERPEGSISTLTIQRTEQRDSAMYRCASSLMESGYNEQFFGPGTRLTVL.

This clone was detected only once. The chain couples TRBV18 to TRBJ1-5; D possibly corresponds to TRBD1 (6 bases). Between the trimmed V and J ends, which lost 4 bases and 6 bases, there was a span of 10 bases. CDR1 and CDR2 (germline): KGHSH, LQKENI. The CDR3 is 13 residues long. As DNA, the CDR3 is TGTGCCAGCTCACTAGGGACAAGTCAGCCCCAGCATTTT. As protein: CASSLGTSQPQHF.

This clone showed up just once. The rearrangement uses TRBV28 and TRBJ2-5; D is unclear. The J call may be faulty, since TRBJ2-7 better matches the DNA end. There are 12 residues in the CDR3. Germline values: CDR1 MDHEN, CDR2 SYDVKM. CDR3 in amino acids: CASSLTAYEQYF. CDR3 coding DNA: TGTGCCAGCAGTTTAACGGCTTACGAGCAGTACTTC.

The V call is TRBV5-4, the J call TRBJ2-1, with 7 bases aligning to TRBD1. The length of the CDR3 is 14 residues. Germline-derived CDR1 and CDR2 are SGHNT and YYREEE (reference sequence). The junction had 7 bases not matched to a gene; V was cut back by 2 bases and J by 8 bases. DNA for the CDR3: TGTGCCAGCAGCTTCAAGGGGGCAGGCGATGAGCAGTTCTTC. Encoded protein: CASSFKGAGDEQFF. Variable domain in full (rest from reference TRBV5-4 and TRBJ2-1): ETGVTQSPTHLIKTRGQQVTLRCSSQSGHNTVSWYQQALGQGPQFIFQYYREEENGRGNFPPRFSGLQFPNYSSELNVNALELDDSALYLCASSFKGAGDEQFFGPGTRLTVL.

The CDR3 is CASSLDRGPTEAFF. CDR3 in DNA: TGTGCCAGCAGCTTAGACAGGGGGCCAACTGAAGCTTTCTTT. The chain carries TRBV11-2 and TRBJ1-1; 8 bases map to TRBD1. Trimming removed 0 bases from V and 5 bases from J; junction bases left unmatched: 2. Per the germline V gene, CDR1 is SGHAT and CDR2 is FQNNGV. The CDR3 runs 14 residues.

The chain links TRBV28 to TRBJ1-2; no definite D call. Trimming took off 6 bases at V and 0 bases at J, with 11 bases between the two ends. The CDR3 covers 14 residues. Germline lookup yields CDR1 MDHEN and CDR2 SYDVKM. The CDR3 protein is CASSQTGTNYGYTF. The DNA of the CDR3 is TGTGCCAGCAGCCAAACCGGGACTAACTATGGCTACACCTTC.

Concerning this clone: This CDR3 is also generated by other DNA sequences in the sample. This chain uses TRBV15 with TRBJ2-7, with TRBD2 identical over 12 bases. The V gene end was trimmed by 0 bases and the J gene end by 3 bases; junction bases not matched to a gene: 3. Per the germline V gene, CDR1 is LNHNV and CDR2 is YYDKDF (reference sequence). This CDR3 has 16 residues. The CDR3 DNA reads as TGTGCCACCAGCAGAGATCCGGGACTAGCGGGCTACGAGCAGTACTTC. Encoded protein: CATSRDPGLAGYEQYF. Variable domain in full (rest from reference TRBV15 and TRBJ2-7): DAMVIQNPRYQVTQFGKPVTLSCSQTLNHNVMYWYQQKSSQAPKLLFHYYDKDFNNEADTPDNFQSRRPNTSFCFLDIRSPGLGDTAMYLCATSRDPGLAGYEQYFGPGTRLTVT.

The chain links TRBV7-6 to TRBJ1-5; no clear D gene. This CDR3 has 13 amino acids. V lost 5 bases and J lost 5, with 10 bases in between. Germline CDR1 and CDR2: SGHVS and FNYEAQ. CDR3 protein: CASSDGWDQPQHF. The CDR3 nucleotides are TGTGCCAGCAGCGATGGGTGGGATCAGCCCCAGCATTTT. The complete variable domain, with remaining parts taken from reference TRBV7-6 and TRBJ1-5, reads GAGVSQSPRYKVTKRGQDVALRCDPISGHVSLYWYRQALGQGPEFLTYFNYEAQQDKSGLPNDRFSAERPEGSISTLTIQRTEQRDSAMYRCASSDGWDQPQHFGDGTRLSIL.